This T cell receptor beta chain was recovered during a study of T cell clonality in common variable immunodeficiency. The table came from immunoSEQ multiplex PCR; TCRdb's copy has only in-frame clones and leaves some out. This repertoire holds some 30,000 clones, and none appear only once. Germline CDR1 and CDR2: SGHRS and YFSETQ. The CDR3 length is 15 residues. Findings and limits, study-wide: Links between repertoire features and CVID complications were heterogeneity-limited. Reportedly, TCR beta sequences from common variable immunodeficiency showed fewer deletions and N-nucleotide insertions. Shared TCRbeta clones were fewer between CVID subjects than controls.

This clone has a count of ten or more. Its antigen is not identified. The CDR3 goes on 3 residues after the read ends, and that part is filled in from the germline J gene. Patients had low serum IgG, IgA and/or IgM and specific antibody deficiency. The CVID group had about 15 females and about 30 males, mean age roughly 40. This TCR was sampled from a human donor with common variable immunodeficiency. Sample: peripheral blood mononuclear cells. The chain links TRBV5-1 to TRBJ1-1; D is ambiguous. CDR3 amino acids: CASSTLRSADGEAFF. CDR3 DNA (partial): TGCGCCAGCAGCACCCTCCGGAGCGCGGATGGGGAA.